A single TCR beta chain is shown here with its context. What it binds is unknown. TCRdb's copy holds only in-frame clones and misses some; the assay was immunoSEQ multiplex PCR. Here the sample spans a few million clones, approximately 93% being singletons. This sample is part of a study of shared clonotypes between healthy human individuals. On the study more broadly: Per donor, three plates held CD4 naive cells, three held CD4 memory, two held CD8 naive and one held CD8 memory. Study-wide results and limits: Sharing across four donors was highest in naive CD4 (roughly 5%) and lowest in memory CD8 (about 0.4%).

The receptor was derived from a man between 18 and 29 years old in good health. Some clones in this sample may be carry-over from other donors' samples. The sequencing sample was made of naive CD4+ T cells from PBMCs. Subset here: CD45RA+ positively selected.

CDR3 region: CASSLTSGSFDEQFF. In DNA form, the CDR3 reads TGTGCCAGCAGCTTGACTAGCGGGAGTTTCGATGAGCAGTTCTTC. The chain is built from TRBV7-2 and TRBJ2-1; 12 bases agree with TRBD2. With V trimmed by 3 bases and J by 8 bases, 5 bases remained unmatched. The length of the CDR3 is 15 residues. Germline assignment: CDR1 SGHTA and CDR2 FQGNSA. Looking up the rest from reference TRBV7-2 and TRBJ2-1 gives the full variable domain: GAGVSQSPSNKVTEKGKDVELRCDPISGHTALYWYRQSLGQGLEFLIYFQGNSAPDKSGLPSDRFSAERTGGSVSTLTIQRTQQEDSAVYLCASSLTSGSFDEQFFGPGTRLTVL.